These 13 T cell receptor beta chains were sequenced from one sample in a study of cytomegalovirus exposure and HLA in healthy donors. Amplification used 60 Vbeta primers and 13 Jbeta primers. This table comes from immunoSEQ multiplex PCR, and its TCRdb copy is limited to in-frame clones, with some not included. The repertoire has approximately 92,000 clones, approximately 80% of them found once; the top ten carry about 4.4%. The specimen was PBMCs. These receptors were obtained from a woman aged 65 to 85 in good health and CMV-seropositive.

The chain joins TRBV28 to TRBJ2-5; 8 nucleotides match TRBD1. The CDR3 is 15 residues long. After removal of 6 bases from V and 0 bases from J, the junction contained 6 bases not matched to a gene. CDR1 MDHEN and CDR2 SYDVKM come from the germline V gene. The CDR3 sequence: CASRPRTGYQETQYF. DNA for the CDR3: TGTGCCAGCAGGCCCAGGACAGGGTACCAAGAGACCCAGTACTTC.

CDR3 sequence reads: CASSPRTRFPYEQYF. CDR3 sequence (DNA): TGTGCCAGTAGTCCGCGGACTAGGTTTCCCTACGAGCAGTACTTC. V usage is TRBV19 and J usage is TRBJ2-7; 7 bases match TRBD2. Germline-derived CDR1 and CDR2 are LNHDA and SQIVND (reference sequence). The CDR3 covers 15 residues. The V gene end was trimmed by 5 bases and the J gene end by 2 bases; junction bases not matched to a gene: 9. Supplemented by reference TRBV19 and TRBJ2-7, the full variable domain reads DGGITQSPKYLFRKEGQNVTLSCEQNLNHDAMYWYRQDPGQGLRLIYYSQIVNDFQKGDIAEGYSVSREKKESFPLTVTSAQKNPTAFYLCASSPRTRFPYEQYFGPGTRLTVT.

V is TRBV7-2 and J is TRBJ1-5; tentatively, D is TRBD1 (5 bases). Germline V CDR1 and CDR2: SGHTA, FQGNSA. CDR3 size: 14 residues. The germline V and J ends were trimmed by 3 bases and 5 bases, with 11 bases remaining between them. Here the CDR3 reads CASSFSGGDQPQHF. The CDR3 region has the DNA TGTGCCAGCAGCTTTAGCGGAGGGGATCAGCCCCAGCATTTT.

The chain couples TRBV6-5 to TRBJ1-5, with a tentative D call TRBD1 (5 bases). The V gene's germline CDR1 is MNHEY and CDR2 SVGAGI. This CDR3 is built from 14 residues. Between the trimmed V and J ends, which lost 5 bases and 2 bases, there was a span of 10 bases. CDR3 amino acids: CASSGGGGNQPQHF. In DNA form, the CDR3 reads TGTGCCAGCAGTGGGGGAGGGGGCAATCAGCCCCAGCATTTT.

The chain couples TRBV23-1 to TRBJ2-3, with D possibly matching TRBD1 (7 bases). TRBV23-1 is an open reading frame, and its role is uncertain. V gave up 6 bases and J gave up 2 bases, with 33 bases separating them. This CDR3 is 21 amino acids long. CDR3 in amino acids: CASSPDAPLGRAGQFTDTQYF. The CDR3 DNA sequence: TGCGCCAGCAGCCCAGATGCCCCCCTGGGCCGGGCGGGACAGTTCACAGATACGCAGTATTTT.

The V and J genes are TRBV7-2 and TRBJ2-5; 7 nucleotides match TRBD1. Gene TRBJ2-7 matches the end of the DNA better, so the J call may be wrong. CDR3 length equals 15 residues. The germline CDR1 and CDR2 sequences are SGHTA and FQGNSA. The CDR3 DNA is TGTGCCAGCAGCCAGGGACAGCGGCCTATCCACGAGCAGTACTTC. Protein: CASSQGQRPIHEQYF.

CDR3 in amino acids: CASSQDAQGGYGELFF. In DNA, the CDR3 is TGCGCCAGCAGCCAAGATGCCCAGGGAGGGTACGGGGAGCTGTTTTTT. The rearrangement joins TRBV4-3 to TRBJ2-2, with 7 bases identical to TRBD2. Germline values: CDR1 LGHNA, CDR2 YSLEER. Trimming took 0 bases from V and 7 from J; bases not matched to a gene: 8. The CDR3 runs 16 residues.

This clone has only one observation. The chain is built from TRBV28 and TRBJ1-1, with 8 bases aligning to TRBD1. With 7 bases clipped from V and 7 bases from J, the junction kept 17 bases outside the gene matches. The CDR3 length is 16 residues. Germline V gene sequence: CDR1 MDHEN, CDR2 SYDVKM. In nucleotides, the CDR3 is TGTGCCAGCACCCAAAAAGGGGCAGGGGGCGCTAATGAAGCTTTCTTT. It translates to CASTQKGAGGANEAFF.

Notes on this clone: One end of the junction varies from germline; a read error may be responsible. This chain connects TRBV7-7 to TRBJ2-1, with TRBD2 matching over 8 bases. The CDR3 is 14 residues long. CDR1 is SSHAT and CDR2 is FNYEAQ in the germline V gene (reference sequence). This chain's CDR3 is CASSLSGTRGEQFF. DNA of the CDR3: TGTGCTAGCAGCTTAAGCGGGACTAGGGGCGAGCAGTTCTTC. The full variable domain, completed using reference TRBV7-7 and TRBJ2-1, is GAGVSQSPRYKVTKRGQDVTLRCDPISSHATLYWYQQALGQGPEFLTYFNYEAQPDKSGLPSDRFSAERPEGSISTLTIQRTEQRDSAMYRCASSLSGTRGEQFFGPGTRLTVL.

V and J are TRBV7-2 and TRBJ2-5; TRBD2 agrees at 10 bases. There are 19 residues in the CDR3. With 4 bases clipped from V and 7 bases from J, the junction kept 21 bases outside the gene matches. Germline-derived CDR1 and CDR2 are SGHTA and FQGNSA. CDR3: CASSSYPQREGGTRGTQYF. The CDR3 DNA reads TGTGCCAGCAGCTCCTATCCCCAGCGGGAGGGTGGGACGCGCGGGACCCAGTACTTC.

This clone was picked up one time. The V and J genes are TRBV28 and TRBJ2-1; a possible D gene is TRBD2 (5 bases). Trimming stripped 6 bases from V and 4 bases from J, with 16 bases between. In germline, CDR1 is MDHEN, CDR2 SYDVKM. The CDR3 contains 15 residues. The CDR3 region has the DNA TGTGCCAGCAGACGGACTCGGACCGTTTACAATGAGCAGTTCTTC. This gives the protein CASRRTRTVYNEQFF.

The rearrangement links TRBV6-1 to TRBJ2-1; 7 positions agree with TRBD2. The V gene's germline CDR1 is MNHNS and CDR2 SASEGT. The V segment lost 10 bases and the J segment 4 bases; nucleotides outside the gene matches: 10. The CDR3 has 14 amino acids. In DNA form, the CDR3 reads TGTGCCACTACCCCCGGACTAGAGTACAATGAGCAGTTCTTC. This translates into CATTPGLEYNEQFF.

This clone was found a few times. The chain couples TRBV10-3 to TRBJ1-3; weak D call: TRBD1 (5 bases). V lost 6 bases to trimming and J lost 0 bases, with 12 bases between them. The CDR3 consists of 15 residues. Germline CDR1 is ENHRY and CDR2 is SYGVKD. CDR3 DNA sequence: TGTGCCATCAGCAGAACAGGTGACTCTGGAAACACCATATATTTT. Translated: CAISRTGDSGNTIYF.